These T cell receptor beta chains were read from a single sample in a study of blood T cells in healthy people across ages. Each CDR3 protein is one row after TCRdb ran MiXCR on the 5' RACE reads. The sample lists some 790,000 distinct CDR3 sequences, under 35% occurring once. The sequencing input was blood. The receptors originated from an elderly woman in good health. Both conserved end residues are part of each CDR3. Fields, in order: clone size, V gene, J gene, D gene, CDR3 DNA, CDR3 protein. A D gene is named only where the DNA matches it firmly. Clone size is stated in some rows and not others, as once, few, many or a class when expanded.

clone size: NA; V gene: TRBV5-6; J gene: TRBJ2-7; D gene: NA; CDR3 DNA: TGTGCCAGCATCCGGGGGCGCTACGAGCAGTACTTC; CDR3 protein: CASIRGRYEQYF
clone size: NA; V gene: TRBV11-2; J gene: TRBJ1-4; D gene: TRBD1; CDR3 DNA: TGTGCCGGCAGCTTAGTTGGGGACAGAATTAAGGAACTGTTTTTT; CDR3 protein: CAGSLVGDRIKELFF
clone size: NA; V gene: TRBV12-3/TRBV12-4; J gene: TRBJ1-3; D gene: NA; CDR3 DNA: TGTGCCAGCAGTTTTGCACAAGAAAGTGGAAACACCATATATTTT; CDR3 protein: CASSFAQESGNTIYF
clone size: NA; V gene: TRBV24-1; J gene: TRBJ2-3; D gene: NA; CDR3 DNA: TGTGCCACCAGTGAGTCAAGGGTGGTCCCAGGTACGCAGTATTTT; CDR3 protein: CATSESRVVPGTQYF
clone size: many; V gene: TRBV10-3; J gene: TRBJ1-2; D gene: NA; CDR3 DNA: TGTGCCATCAGTGAGTCGGGCCCAGAAACAAGTGGCTACACCTTC; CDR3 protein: CAISESGPETSGYTF
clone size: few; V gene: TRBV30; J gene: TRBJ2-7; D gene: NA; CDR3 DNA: TGTGCCTGGAGTTCGTGGAACAGGATCTACGAGCAGTACTTC; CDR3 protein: CAWSSWNRIYEQYF
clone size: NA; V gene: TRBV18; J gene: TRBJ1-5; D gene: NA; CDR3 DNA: TGTGCCAGCTCCCAAACCGGGACCGCGGGCAATCAGCCCCAGCATTTT; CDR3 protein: CASSQTGTAGNQPQHF
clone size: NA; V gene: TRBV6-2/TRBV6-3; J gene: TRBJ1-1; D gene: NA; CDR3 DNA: TGTGCCAGCAGGTACCCCCGTACAGTGACTCGATCTGAAGCTTTCTTT; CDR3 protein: CASRYPRTVTRSEAFF
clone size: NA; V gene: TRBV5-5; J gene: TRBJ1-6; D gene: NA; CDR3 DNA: TGTGCCAGCAGCTTGAGCCTATTAGGCTATAATTCACCCCTCCACTTT; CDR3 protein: CASSLSLLGYNSPLHF
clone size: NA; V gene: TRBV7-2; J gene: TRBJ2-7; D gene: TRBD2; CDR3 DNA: TGTGCCAGCAGCTTAGCCAGCGGGAGTCTGATCCCCTACGAGCAGTACTTC; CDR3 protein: CASSLASGSLIPYEQYF
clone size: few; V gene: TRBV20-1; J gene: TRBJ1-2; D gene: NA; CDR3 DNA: TGCAGTGCTATGGGGGGGGGGCTTAACTATGGCTACACCTTC; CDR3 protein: CSAMGGGLNYGYTF
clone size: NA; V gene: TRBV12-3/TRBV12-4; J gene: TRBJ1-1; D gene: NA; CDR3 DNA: TGTGCCAGCAGCCAGACCCCGGCGAGAGCTTTCTTT; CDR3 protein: CASSQTPARAFF
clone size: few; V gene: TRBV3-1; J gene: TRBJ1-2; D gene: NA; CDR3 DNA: TGTGCCAGCAGCCAAGTTTTCGACCGGATGGAGGGGGGGACTAACTATGGCTACACCTTC; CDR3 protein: CASSQVFDRMEGGTNYGYTF
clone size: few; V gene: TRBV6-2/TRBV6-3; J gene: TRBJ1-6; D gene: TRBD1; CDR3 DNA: TGTGCCAGCAGTCAGACCGACAGGGACATTTCACCCCTCCACTTT; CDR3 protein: CASSQTDRDISPLHF
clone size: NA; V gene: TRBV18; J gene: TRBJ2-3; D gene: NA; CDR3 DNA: TGTGCCAGCTCAGAGTGGGCAGATACGCAGTATTTT; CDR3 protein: CASSEWADTQYF
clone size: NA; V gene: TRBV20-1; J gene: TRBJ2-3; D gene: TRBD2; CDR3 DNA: TGCAGTGCTAGAGTTCCAATTCCGGGACTAGCGGGGGGGCGGGTCACAGATACGCAGTATTTT; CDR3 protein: CSARVPIPGLAGGRVTDTQYF
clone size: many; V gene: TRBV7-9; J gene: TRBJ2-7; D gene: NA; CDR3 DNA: TGTGCCAGCAGCTCCATCGGACTAGAGCAGTACTTC; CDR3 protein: CASSSIGLEQYF
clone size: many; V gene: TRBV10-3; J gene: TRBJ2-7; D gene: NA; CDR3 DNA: TGTGCCATCAGTGATACAGCCTACGAGCAGTACTTC; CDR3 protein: CAISDTAYEQYF
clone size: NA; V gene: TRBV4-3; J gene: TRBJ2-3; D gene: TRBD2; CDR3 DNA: TGCGCCAGCAGCCTCCTACCCCGGGGGCGGGGGGGCCAAGATACGCAGTATTTT; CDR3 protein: CASSLLPRGRGGQDTQYF
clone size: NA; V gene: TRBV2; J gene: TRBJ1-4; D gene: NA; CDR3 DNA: TGTGCCAGCAGGGGGACACAGGCTAATGAAAAACTGTTTTTT; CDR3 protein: CASRGTQANEKLFF
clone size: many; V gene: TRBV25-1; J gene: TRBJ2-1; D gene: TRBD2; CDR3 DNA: TGTGCCAGCAGTGAATTTTCGGGGGGAAAAGGCAATGAGCAGTTCTTC; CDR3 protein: CASSEFSGGKGNEQFF
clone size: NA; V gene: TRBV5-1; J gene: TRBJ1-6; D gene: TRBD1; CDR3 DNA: TGCACCAGCAGCACGAGCCGGGACAGGGCCTCACCCCTCCACTTT; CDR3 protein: CTSSTSRDRASPLHF
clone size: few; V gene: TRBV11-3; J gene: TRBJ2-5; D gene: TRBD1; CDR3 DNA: TGTGCCAGCAGCTCCGAAGGGGGCGCATGGGAGACCCAGTACTTC; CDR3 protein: CASSSEGGAWETQYF
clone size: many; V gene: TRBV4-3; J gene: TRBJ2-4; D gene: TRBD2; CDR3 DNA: TGCGCCAGCGGGTCCGGACTAGCAGCCATTCAGTACTTC; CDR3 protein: CASGSGLAAIQYF
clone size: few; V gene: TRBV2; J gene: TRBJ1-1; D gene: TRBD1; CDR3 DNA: TGTGCCAGCAGAGCCCTCGGACAGGGCGGCACTGAAGCTTTCTTT; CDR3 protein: CASRALGQGGTEAFF
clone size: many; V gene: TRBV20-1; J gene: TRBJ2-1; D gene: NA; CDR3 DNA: TGCAGTGGGGCTTTGTTTCTATCCAGCTCCTACAATGAGCAGTTCTTC; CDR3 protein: CSGALFLSSSYNEQFF
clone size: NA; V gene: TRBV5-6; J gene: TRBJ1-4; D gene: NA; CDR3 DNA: TGTGCCAGCAGCCCATGGGGGAGTCCTAATGAAAAACTGTTTTTT; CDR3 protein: CASSPWGSPNEKLFF
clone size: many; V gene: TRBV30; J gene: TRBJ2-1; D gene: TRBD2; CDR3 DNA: TGTGCCTGGAGTCTTGAAGGGACTAGCGGGGGGGTGTGGCAGCAGTTCTTC; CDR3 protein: CAWSLEGTSGGVWQQFF
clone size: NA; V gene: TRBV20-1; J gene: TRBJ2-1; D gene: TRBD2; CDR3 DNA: TGCAGTGCTAGCTCGGCTAGCGGGGGAAATGAGCAGTTCTTC; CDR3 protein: CSASSASGGNEQFF
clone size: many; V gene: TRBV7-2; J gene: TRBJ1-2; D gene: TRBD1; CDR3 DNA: TGTGCCAGCAGCTTAGCGGGGACAGGGCCCTTCAGAGGATATGGCTACACCTTC; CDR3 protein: CASSLAGTGPFRGYGYTF
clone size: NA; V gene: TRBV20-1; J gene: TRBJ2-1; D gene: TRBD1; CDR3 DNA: TGCAGTGCTCTTACAGGGGGCCAATACAATGAGCAGTTCTTC; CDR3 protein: CSALTGGQYNEQFF
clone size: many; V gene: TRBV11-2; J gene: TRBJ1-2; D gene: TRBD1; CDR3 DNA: TGTGCCAGCAGCTTCACAGGGGGGAGTGGCTACACCTTC; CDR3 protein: CASSFTGGSGYTF
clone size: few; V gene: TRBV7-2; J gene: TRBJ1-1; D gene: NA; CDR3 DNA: TGTGCCAGCAGCCCATACACGGCAGCCGGGGGTGAAGCTTTCTTT; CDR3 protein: CASSPYTAAGGEAFF
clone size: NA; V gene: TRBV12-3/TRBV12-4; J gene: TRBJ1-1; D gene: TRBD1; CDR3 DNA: TGTGCCAGCCGGGACAGCCAGACTGAAGCTTTCTTT; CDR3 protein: CASRDSQTEAFF
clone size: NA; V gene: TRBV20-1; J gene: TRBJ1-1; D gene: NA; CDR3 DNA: TGCAGTGCTCGGGAGAGCACTGAAGCTTTCTTT; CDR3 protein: CSARESTEAFF
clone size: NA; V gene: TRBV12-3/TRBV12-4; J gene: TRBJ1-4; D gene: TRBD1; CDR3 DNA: TGTGCCAGCAGTCCACTCCCCGGGACAGGAGAAGCAACTAATGAAAAACGGTTTTTT; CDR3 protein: CASSPLPGTGEATNEKRFF
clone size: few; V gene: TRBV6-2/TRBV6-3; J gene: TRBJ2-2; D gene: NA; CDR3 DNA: TGTGCCAGCAGCCCGACTAGGTTAGGTGGGGAGCTGTTTTTT; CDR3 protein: CASSPTRLGGELFF
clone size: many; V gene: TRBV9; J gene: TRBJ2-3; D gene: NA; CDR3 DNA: TGTGCCAGCAGCGCCCGAATGACTAGCACAGATACGCAGTATTTT; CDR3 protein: CASSARMTSTDTQYF
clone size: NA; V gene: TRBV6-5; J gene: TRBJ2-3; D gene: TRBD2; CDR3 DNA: TGTGCCAGCAAACCTAGCGGGACTAGCACAGATACGCAGTATTTT; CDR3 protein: CASKPSGTSTDTQYF
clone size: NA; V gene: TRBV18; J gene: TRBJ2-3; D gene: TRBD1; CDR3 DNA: TGTGCCAGCTCGAACGGACAGGGGATATCAGATACGCAGTATTTT; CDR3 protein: CASSNGQGISDTQYF
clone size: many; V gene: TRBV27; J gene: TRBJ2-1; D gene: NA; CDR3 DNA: TGTGCCAGCAGTTCGACCATAGCTCTTCGGGAGCAGTTCTTC; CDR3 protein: CASSSTIALREQFF
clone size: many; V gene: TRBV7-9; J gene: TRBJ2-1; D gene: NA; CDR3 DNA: TGTGCCAGCAGCTTAGAGGGGGGGCGCAATGAGCAGTTCTTC; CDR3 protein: CASSLEGGRNEQFF
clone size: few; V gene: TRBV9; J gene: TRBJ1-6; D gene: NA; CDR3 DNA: TGTGCCAGCAGCCCTCAAATGGCAGGGAAATCACCCCTCCACTTT; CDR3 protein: CASSPQMAGKSPLHF
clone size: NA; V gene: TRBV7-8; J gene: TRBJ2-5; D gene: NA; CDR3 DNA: TGTGCCAGCAGCTTAGATCGGCAGGGCGGGCAGTACTTC; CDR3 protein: CASSLDRQGGQYF
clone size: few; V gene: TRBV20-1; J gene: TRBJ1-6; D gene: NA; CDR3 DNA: TGCAGTGCCAGAACAAGGGAGGCAGCGGAGTCACCCCTCCACTTT; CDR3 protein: CSARTREAAESPLHF
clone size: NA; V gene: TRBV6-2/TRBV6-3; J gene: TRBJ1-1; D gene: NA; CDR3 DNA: TGTGCCAGCCACTTAACCCTGAACACTGAAGCTTTCTTT; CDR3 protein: CASHLTLNTEAFF